This TCR beta chain was recovered during a study of neurological immune-mediated disorders. Overall study findings and caveats: TCR clonal expansion peaked in HTLV-1-associated myelopathy patients and was lowest in multiple sclerosis patients. No CDR3 amino acid sequences were shared by expanded clones across subjects, suggesting private repertoires in all groups.

This clonotype appeared many times. Its matching antigen is unknown. Time point reported: longitudinal time-point 2. The cDNA was synthesized by means of template-switch 5'RACE, which was carried out with 10-nucleotide random UMIs. Using its own MiXCR run on the 5' RACE reads, TCRdb lists one record per CDR3 protein. The table includes around 90,000 distinct CDR3 sequences, roughly an eighth detected once. Per the germline V gene, CDR1 is SGHDN and CDR2 is FVKESK. The CDR3 consists of 15 residues. V trimming: 7 bases; J trimming: 2 bases; junction bases outside the gene matches: 8. The TCR originated in a female donor with HTLV-1-associated myelopathy (HAM/TSP). The chain recombines TRBV14 with TRBJ2-5, with TRBD2 identical over 9 bases. Sequenced sample: PBMCs. The CDR3 DNA reads TGTGCCAGCACCCCTCTAGCGGGGAAGCAAGAGACCCAGTACTTC. Translated, it gives CASTPLAGKQETQYF.